The rows below give T cell receptor beta chains drawn from one sample of a study of immune evolution from preneoplasia to lung adenocarcinoma. Using immunoSEQ multiplex PCR, the repertoire was profiled, and TCRdb retains in-frame clones only, with some absent. In the table there are several thousand clones, approximately 78% of which are singletons. Sequencing was performed on FFPE adjacent normal lung tissue. Receptor source: a person between 65 and 80 years old with lung adenocarcinoma. The CDR3 runs from the conserved cysteine through the conserved F or W. D genes are given only for firm matches. Some rows have no size entry. The others give once, few or many, or a class for an expanded clone.

>TRBJ1-2|-|TRBV28|few
TGTGCCAGCAGTTTAACCGTTACAGGGCAGTTTCTTGGCTACACCTTC
CASSLTVTGQFLGYTF
>TRBJ1-2|-|TRBV30|-
TGTGCCTGGAGTCCCCCTACTCCGGGACAAAAGAACTATGGCTACACCTTC
CAWSPPTPGQKNYGYTF
>TRBJ2-7|-|TRBV27|-
TGTGCCAGCAGTTTATTCCGCCAGACAACCACCCTTTACGAGCAGTACTTC
CASSLFRQTTTLYEQYF
>TRBJ2-1|-|TRBV5-8|-
TGTGCCAGCAGCCAAATCTCCGGGTCTCCCTCTTACAATGAGCAGTTCTTC
CASSQISGSPSYNEQFF
>TRBJ2-3|TRBD2|TRBV30|-
TGTGCCTGGAGTGTAAAGACTAGCGGGATTCGGGTAACGCAGTATTTT
CAWSVKTSGIRVTQYF
>TRBJ1-1|-|TRBV7-9|-
TGTGCCAGCAGCTTAGAGGGGAACACTGAAGCTTTCTTT
CASSLEGNTEAFF
>TRBJ1-5|TRBD1|TRBV2|once
TGTGCCAGCAGGGGTCAGGGGGCGTATCAGCCCCAGCATTTT
CASRGQGAYQPQHF
>TRBJ1-1|-|TRBV5-1|-
TGCGCCAGCAGCTTGGACCCCTTCCGCTTTCTAGGCGGGAAGAACACTGAAGCTTTCTTT
CASSLDPFRFLGGKNTEAFF
>TRBJ2-7|TRBD1|TRBV7-6|few
TGTGCCAGCAGTCCCCAAACGGGACAGGGGGCCTACGAGCAGTACTTC
CASSPQTGQGAYEQYF
>TRBJ1-5|TRBD1|TRBV12-5|-
TGTGCTAGTGCCCTCGACAGGGGAAGGCCCCAGCATTTT
CASALDRGRPQHF
>TRBJ2-5|TRBD2|TRBV9|few
TGTGCCAGCAGCGGCAGCGGGGGGGCGGAGACCCAGTACTTC
CASSGSGGAETQYF
>TRBJ1-3|-|TRBV9|-
TGTGCCAGCAGCCCTCTGGGGTCCGGAAACACCATATATTTT
CASSPLGSGNTIYF
>TRBJ1-2|-|TRBV6-6|-
TGTGCCCAACGTCCTACTCAGAAAGACGGCTACACCTTC
CAQRPTQKDGYTF
>TRBJ2-5|TRBD1|TRBV6-5|-
TGTGCCAGCAGCCCCGGGACAGGGAAAGAGACCCAGTACTTC
CASSPGTGKETQYF
>TRBJ1-1|-|TRBV11-2|-
TGTGCCAGCAACCGACCGAACACTGAAGCTTTCTTT
CASNRPNTEAFF
>TRBJ2-7|-|TRBV11-2|-
TGTGCCAGCAGCCCAGGAAGGGACATCTATGCCGAGCAGTACTTC
CASSPGRDIYAEQYF
>TRBJ2-5|TRBD1|TRBV29-1|-
TGCAGCTCTAGCAAGACAGGGCGACTACTCCAAGAGACCCAGTACTTC
CSSSKTGRLLQETQYF
>TRBJ2-5|-|TRBV29-1|-
TGCAGCGTTCTAAGCGACAGGCAAGAGACCCAGTACTTC
CSVLSDRQETQYF
>TRBJ1-4|-|TRBV29-1|-
TGCAGCGTTAAGGTAGCCGCGGAGGGTGAAAAACTGTTTTTT
CSVKVAAEGEKLFF
>TRBJ2-5|-|TRBV2|-
TGTGCCAAAAGGAGTAGCTCAATTCAGACCCAGTACTTC
CAKRSSSIQTQYF
>TRBJ1-5|-|TRBV6-6|few
TGTGCCAGCAGTCTAGATAATCAGCCCCAGCATTTT
CASSLDNQPQHF
>TRBJ1-1|-|TRBV6-5|-
TGTGCCAGCAGTGAGGGCCCTGAAGCTTTCTTT
CASSEGPEAFF
>TRBJ1-2|-|TRBV30|once
TGTGCCTGGAGTCGGGCTACAGTTGACTATGGCTACACCTTC
CAWSRATVDYGYTF
>TRBJ1-4|-|TRBV28|few
TGTGCCAGCAGTTCCTGGGCTAATGAAAAACTGTTTTTT
CASSSWANEKLFF
>TRBJ1-1|-|TRBV2|-
TGTGCCAGCAGTTTACAACCTATGAACACTGAAGCTTTCTTT
CASSLQPMNTEAFF
>TRBJ1-1|TRBD1|TRBV14|-
TGTGCCAGCAGCCAGGAGGTCCGGACAGGAGTATTCTTT
CASSQEVRTGVFF
>TRBJ2-7|-|TRBV4-1|-
TGCGCCAGCAGCCATCAACAGGAGGTAGGCTACGAGCAGTACTTC
CASSHQQEVGYEQYF
>TRBJ2-7|-|TRBV21-1|few
TGTGCCAGCAGCGGGCGAGCGTTCCACGAGCAGTACTTC
CASSGRAFHEQYF
>TRBJ2-1|-|TRBV5-4|-
TGTGCCAGCAGCTTGCCGTTGGATCAGGGATTTGAGCAGTTCTTC
CASSLPLDQGFEQFF
>TRBJ1-2|-|TRBV11-1|-
TGTGCCAGCAGCTTAGACCCTTCGGGGGGCTACACCTTC
CASSLDPSGGYTF
>TRBJ2-3|-|TRBV5-8|once
TGTGCCAGCAGCCAACTACGCACAGATACGCAGTATTTT
CASSQLRTDTQYF
>TRBJ1-4|-|TRBV30|-
TGTGCCTGGAAACGGGAAAAACTGTTTTTT
CAWKREKLFF
>TRBJ1-1|-|TRBV5-1|-
TGCGCCAGCAGCTGGGGGGGGTTCCAGGGTGGCACTGAAGCTTTCTTT
CASSWGGFQGGTEAFF
>TRBJ1-2|TRBD1|TRBV25-1|few
TGTGCCAGCAGTAAGGGGGGGACAGGGCTCTATGGCTACACCTTC
CASSKGGTGLYGYTF
>TRBJ1-3|-|TRBV30|few
TGTGCCTGGAGTGTAGGGGGGGCGGCCGGAAACACCATATATTTT
CAWSVGGAAGNTIYF
>TRBJ2-5|-|TRBV30|-
TGTGCCTGGAGGCAGCCGACGGGGGGCGGGGAGACCCAGTACTTC
CAWRQPTGGGETQYF
>TRBJ2-3|-|TRBV9|-
TGTGCCAGCAGGGGGGAGAGCACAGATACGCAGTATTTT
CASRGESTDTQYF
>TRBJ2-3|-|TRBV15|-
TGTGCCACCAGCATGGGGGAACGGAGCACAGATACGCAGTATTTT
CATSMGERSTDTQYF
>TRBJ2-3|TRBD2|TRBV27|-
TGTGCCAGCAGTTTATATAGCGCGGGGGTCACAGATACGCAGTATTTT
CASSLYSAGVTDTQYF
>TRBJ1-2|TRBD1|TRBV29-1|-
TGCAGCGTTGGACAGGGGCTGAACTATGGCTACACCTTC
CSVGQGLNYGYTF
>TRBJ2-3|TRBD2|TRBV4-1|-
TGCGCCAGCAGCCAACCGGGGCTAGCGGGGGGGCTCGGTGGGGGAGATACGCAGTATTTT
CASSQPGLAGGLGGGDTQYF
>TRBJ2-1|-|TRBV9|-
TGTGCCAGCAGCGTCAACAGGGCCCCAAGGGAGCAGTTCTTC
CASSVNRAPREQFF
>TRBJ1-3|-|TRBV30|-
TGTACCTGGCTCGCCAAGGGGGAAAGAAACACCATATATTTT
CTWLAKGERNTIYF
>TRBJ2-6|-|TRBV21-1|-
TGTGCCAGCAGCTCAACCCCGAGCCAGCTACACTCTGGGGCCAACGTCCTGACTTTC
CASSSTPSQLHSGANVLTF
>TRBJ1-5|TRBD1|TRBV10-3|few
TGTGCCATCAGTGAGTCCAGGGGGAGCAATCAGCCCCAGCATTTT
CAISESRGSNQPQHF
>TRBJ1-1|TRBD1|TRBV18|-
TGTGCCAGCTCAAGACAGGGGTGGGACACTGAAGCTTTCTTT
CASSRQGWDTEAFF